This TCR beta chain was identified in a study of T-cell reconstitution after alpha-beta-depleted transplantation in children. It was with unique molecular identifiers that the TCRbeta library was prepared. Each CDR3 protein gets one entry after TCRdb re-called the PCR reads with MiXCR. Seen here are a few hundred thousand distinct CDR3 sequences, 9.7% observed once, and the top ten hold over 4.5%. This clonotype was observed at least ten times. The CDR3 covers 15 residues. V gave up 1 base and J gave up 7 bases, with 15 bases separating them. Germline V gene data show CDR1 as KGHSH and CDR2 as LQKENI.

The V gene is TRBV18, the J gene TRBJ2-3; maybe TRBD2 (6 bases). The sequence came from a human donor who donated a stem cell graft to a child with SCID. Sequences were derived from PBMCs from the stem cell graft donor, sampled from the stem cell graft. DNA for the CDR3: TGTGCCAGCTCACCACAGGCGGGGAGGCGGAATACGCAGTATTTT. Translated, it gives CASSPQAGRRNTQYF.